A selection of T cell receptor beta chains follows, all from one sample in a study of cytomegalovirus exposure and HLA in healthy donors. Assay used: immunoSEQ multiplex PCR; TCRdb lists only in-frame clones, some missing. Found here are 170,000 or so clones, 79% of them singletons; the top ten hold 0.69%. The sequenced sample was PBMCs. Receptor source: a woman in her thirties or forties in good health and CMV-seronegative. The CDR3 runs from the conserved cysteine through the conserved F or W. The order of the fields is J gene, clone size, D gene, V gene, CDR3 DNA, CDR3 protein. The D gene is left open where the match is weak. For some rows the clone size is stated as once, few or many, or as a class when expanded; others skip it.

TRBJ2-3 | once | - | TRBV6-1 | TGTGCCAGCAGTGGGAACAGGGTCGTGGGAGATACGCAGTATTTT | CASSGNRVVGDTQYF
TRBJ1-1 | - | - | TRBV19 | TGTGCCAGTAGTAAGACAGTCATGAACACTGAAGCTTTCTTT | CASSKTVMNTEAFF
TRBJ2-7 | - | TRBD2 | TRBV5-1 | TGCGCCAGCAGCCGCCTAGGACAAGTAGAGCGGGGGGGCCTCTACGAGCAGTACTTC | CASSRLGQVERGGLYEQYF
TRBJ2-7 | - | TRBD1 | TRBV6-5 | TGTGCCAGCAGTCCCGGGGGACAGGGGGCAGGGGAGCAGTACTTC | CASSPGGQGAGEQYF
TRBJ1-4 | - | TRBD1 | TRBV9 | TGTGCCAGCAGCGTAGGCGGACAGGGGATGAGTAAAGGAAAACTGTTTTTT | CASSVGGQGMSKGKLFF
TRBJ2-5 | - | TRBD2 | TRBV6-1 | TGTGCCAGCAGTGCCGAACCGACTAGCGGGAAACAGACCCAGTACTTC | CASSAEPTSGKQTQYF
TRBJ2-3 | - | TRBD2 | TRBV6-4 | TGTGCCAGCAGTTACCTAGCGGGAGCCCCAGATACGCAGTATTTT | CASSYLAGAPDTQYF
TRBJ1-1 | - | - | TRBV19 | TGTGCCAGTAGTATAGAAGGACTTCCGAACACTGAAGCTTTCTTT | CASSIEGLPNTEAFF
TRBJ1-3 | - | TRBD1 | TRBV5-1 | TGCGCCAGCAGCCGCGGACAGGGGGTAGACACCATATATTTT | CASSRGQGVDTIYF
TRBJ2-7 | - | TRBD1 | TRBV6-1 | TGTGCCAGCAGTGAAGCAGCCGGACAGGGATGCCGGCAGTACTTC | CASSEAAGQGCRQYF
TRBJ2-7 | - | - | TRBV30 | TGTGCCTGGAGTGTACGCCCGGGTCACGAGCAGTACTTC | CAWSVRPGHEQYF
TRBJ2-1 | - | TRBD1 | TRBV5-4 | TGTGCCAGCAGCTTGGCCTTCGGGACAGTCAACAATGAGCAGTTCTTC | CASSLAFGTVNNEQFF
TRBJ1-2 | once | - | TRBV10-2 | TGCGCCAGCAGTGAGTCGCGGCAAGGGGCCTATGGCTACACCTTC | CASSESRQGAYGYTF
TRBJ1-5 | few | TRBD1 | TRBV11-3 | TGTGCCAGCAGCACCGACAGGGGCGGCCAGCCCCAGCATTTT | CASSTDRGGQPQHF
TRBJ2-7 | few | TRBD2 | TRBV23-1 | TGCGCCAGCAGTGTGACTAGCGGGAGGCACGAGCAGTACTTC | CASSVTSGRHEQYF
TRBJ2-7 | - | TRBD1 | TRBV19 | TGTGCCAGTAGTGGGGGGACAGGGGGCTTTATCGGTTCCTACGAGCAGTACTTC | CASSGGTGGFIGSYEQYF
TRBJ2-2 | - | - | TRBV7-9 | TGTGCCAGCAGAAGAGATGGGAACACCGGGGAGCTGTTTTTT | CASRRDGNTGELFF
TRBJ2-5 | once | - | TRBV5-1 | TGCGCCAGCAGCGTGCGGGCTAGCCAAAACGGTAGAGAGACCCAGTACTTC | CASSVRASQNGRETQYF
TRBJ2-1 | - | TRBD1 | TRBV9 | TGTGCCAGCAGCGTAGTCGCCATGACAGGGAAATCCTACAATGAGCAGTTCTTC | CASSVVAMTGKSYNEQFF